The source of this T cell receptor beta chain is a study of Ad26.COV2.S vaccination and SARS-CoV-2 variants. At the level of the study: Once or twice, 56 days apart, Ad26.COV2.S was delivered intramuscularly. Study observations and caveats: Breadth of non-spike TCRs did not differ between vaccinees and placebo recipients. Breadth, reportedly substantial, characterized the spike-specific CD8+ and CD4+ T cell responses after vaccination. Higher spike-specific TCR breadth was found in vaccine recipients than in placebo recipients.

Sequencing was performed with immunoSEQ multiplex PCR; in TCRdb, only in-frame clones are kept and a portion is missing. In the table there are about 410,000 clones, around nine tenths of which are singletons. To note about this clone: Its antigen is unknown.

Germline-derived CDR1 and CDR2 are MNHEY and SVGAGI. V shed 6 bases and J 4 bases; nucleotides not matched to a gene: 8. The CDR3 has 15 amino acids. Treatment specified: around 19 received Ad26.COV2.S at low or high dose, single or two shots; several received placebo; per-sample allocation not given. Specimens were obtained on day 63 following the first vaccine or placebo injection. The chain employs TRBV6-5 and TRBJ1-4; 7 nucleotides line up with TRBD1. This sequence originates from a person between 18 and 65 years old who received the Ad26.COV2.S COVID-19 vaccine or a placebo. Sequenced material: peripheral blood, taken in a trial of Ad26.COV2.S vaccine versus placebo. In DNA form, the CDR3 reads TGTGCCAGCAGCAAGGGGACAGAAAATAATGAAAAACTGTTTTTT. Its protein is CASSKGTENNEKLFF.